Shown below are 21 T cell receptor beta chains from a single sample sequenced in a study of CDR3 diversity in severe acne (dated by TCRdb to the late 2010s). The library was prepared using PCR. For sequencing, an Illumina HiSeq 2000 was employed. TCRdb trimmed the raw reads at Q25, called clones with MiXCR and kept productive beta chains. Every CDR3 protein is listed once, alongside the most common genes and DNA of its rows. The sample table holds approximately 84,000 distinct CDR3 sequences, of which 51% were seen once. Roughly an eighth of the sample is in the top ten clones. Sequencing was done on a sample of blood. Source of these receptors: a male donor in good health, without acne.

This clonotype was counted at least ten times. The chain joins TRBV27 to TRBJ2-1, with 11 positions matching TRBD1. Germline loops: CDR1 MNHEY, CDR2 SMNVEV (reference sequence). The CDR3 has 15 amino acids. The ends lost 5 bases at V and 6 bases at J; junction bases unmatched: 6. The CDR3: CASSPLGQGGNEQFF. CDR3 coding DNA: TGTGCCAGCAGTCCATTGGGACAGGGGGGCAATGAGCAGTTCTTC.

This chain connects TRBV20-1 to TRBJ2-3, with D tentatively TRBD2 (7 bases). The V gene's germline CDR1 is DFQATT and CDR2 SNEGSKA (reference sequence). The CDR3 runs 13 residues. CDR3 bases: TGCAGCTTACGGGGGGCCAGCGCAGATACGCAGTATTTT. Translation: CSLRGASADTQYF.

The sample holds a few counts of this clonotype. This sequence joins TRBV7-8 and TRBJ1-4, with a tentative D call TRBD1 (6 bases). The V gene's germline CDR1 is SGHVS and CDR2 FQNEAQ. The V and J ends lost 4 bases and 4 bases respectively, with 10 bases between them. This CDR3 is 14 amino acids long. The CDR3 loop reads CASSSGEVNEKLFF. In DNA, the CDR3 is TGTGCCAGCAGCTCAGGGGAAGTTAATGAAAAACTGTTTTTT.

This clonotype has just one count. J is TRBJ2-6 and V is TRBV7-9, with 7 bases lining up with TRBD1. Germline V gives CDR1 SEHNR, CDR2 FQNEAQ (reference sequence). CDR3 length: 17 residues. Germline trimming cut 7 bases from V and 4 bases from J; bases unmatched to any gene: 13. The CDR3 nucleotides are TGTGCCAGCAACCCGACAGGGCTTTTGTTAGGGGCCAACGTCCTGACTTTC. This codes for CASNPTGLLLGANVLTF. Supplemented by reference TRBV7-9 and TRBJ2-6, the full variable domain reads DTGVSQNPRHKITKRGQNVTFRCDPISEHNRLYWYRQTLGQGPEFLTYFQNEAQLEKSRLLSDRFSAERPKGSFSTLEIQRTEQGDSAMYLCASNPTGLLLGANVLTFGAGSRLTVL.

This sequence joins TRBV29-1 and TRBJ1-4; 7 bases map to TRBD1. The V gene's germline CDR1 is SQVTM and CDR2 ANQGSEA. The length of the CDR3 is 12 residues. After removal of 7 bases from V and 6 bases from J, the junction contained 5 bases not matched to a gene. The CDR3: CSATGMDEKLFF. The CDR3 region has the DNA TGCAGCGCGACAGGGATGGATGAAAAACTGTTTTTT.

This chain links TRBV7-9 with TRBJ1-1; D might be TRBD1 (5 bases). Germline loops: CDR1 SEHNR, CDR2 FQNEAQ (reference sequence). The CDR3 sequence is 16 residues long. Trimming left V 2 bases short and J 1 base short, with 14 bases between. The CDR3 DNA reads as TGTGCCAGCAGCTTATCACCGGGACGGACGAACACTGAAGCTTTCTTT. It translates to CASSLSPGRTNTEAFF.

The V and J genes are TRBV5-1 and TRBJ2-2; 12 bases are shared with TRBD2. Per germline, CDR1 SGHRS and CDR2 YFSETQ. The length of the CDR3 is 18 residues. Losses at the gene ends were 4 bases for V and 4 bases for J; bases not matched to a gene: 11. In DNA form, the CDR3 reads TGCGCCAGCAGCCCGACTAGCGGGGGCCCCGGGGTCACCGGGGAGCTGTTTTTT. Protein: CASSPTSGGPGVTGELFF. The variable domain in full, completed from reference TRBV5-1 and TRBJ2-2, reads KAGVTQTPRYLIKTRGQQVTLSCSPISGHRSVSWYQQTPGQGLQFLFEYFSETQRNKGNFPGRFSGRQFSNSRSEMNVSTLELGDSALYLCASSPTSGGPGVTGELFFGEGSRLTVL.

This clonotype was observed a few times. The V call is TRBV5-1, the J call TRBJ2-7, with D tentatively TRBD2 (5 bases). Trimming shortened V by 0 bases and J by 3 bases, and 10 bases separated the two germline ends. The V gene's germline CDR1 is SGHRS and CDR2 YFSETQ. This CDR3 is 14 amino acids long. The chain's CDR3 is CASSLAGISYEQYF. The CDR3 coding sequence is TGCGCCAGCAGCTTGGCGGGGATCAGCTACGAGCAGTACTTC. The variable domain in full, completed from reference TRBV5-1 and TRBJ2-7, reads KAGVTQTPRYLIKTRGQQVTLSCSPISGHRSVSWYQQTPGQGLQFLFEYFSETQRNKGNFPGRFSGRQFSNSRSEMNVSTLELGDSALYLCASSLAGISYEQYFGPGTRLTVT.

This chain links TRBV20-1 with TRBJ2-7; TRBD1 matches at 8 bases. With V trimmed by 6 bases and J by 5 bases, 12 bases remained unmatched. Germline V CDR1 and CDR2: DFQATT, SNEGSKA (reference sequence). This CDR3 contains 14 residues. The CDR3 region is CSAPGQAGTDEQYF. CDR3 coding DNA: TGCAGTGCCCCGGGACAGGCTGGTACGGACGAGCAGTACTTC.

This clonotype was observed a few times. This chain connects TRBV27 to TRBJ2-1, with 15 nucleotides matching TRBD2. Unmatched junction bases numbered 14, after V lost 2 bases and J lost 9 bases. The length of the CDR3 is 19 residues. Per germline, CDR1 MNHEY and CDR2 SMNVEV (reference sequence). The CDR3 nucleotides read TGTGCCAGCAGTTTACGAAGGACTAGCGGGGGGGCCGGGTCAAGTGAGCAGTTCTTC. Protein: CASSLRRTSGGAGSSEQFF.

Notes on this clonotype: The CDR3 does not close with the conserved phenylalanine or tryptophan, likely indicating a read error. The DNA is left out, because the CDR3 cannot be placed on it with certainty; the CDR3 is given as TCRdb lists it. The chain recombines TRBV7-9 with TRBJ2-3; TRBD2, as called in the table, went unchecked against the DNA. 18 amino acids form the CDR3, both terminal residues included. Germline V gene data show CDR1 as SEHNR and CDR2 as FQNEAQ (reference sequence). The CDR3 spells CASSIGTSGEYSTDTQYL.

A few counts support this clonotype. V usage is TRBV5-1 and J usage is TRBJ2-6; TRBD1 is a possible D gene (6 bases). Looked up from germline, CDR1 is SGHRS and CDR2 is YFSETQ. V was trimmed by 6 bases and J by 4 bases, leaving 8 bases between them. The CDR3 extends over 13 amino acids. This CDR3 reads CASMGAGANVLTF. CDR3 DNA sequence: TGCGCCAGCATGGGGGCGGGGGCCAACGTCCTGACTTTC.

This clonotype was observed a few times. V usage is TRBV7-9 and J usage is TRBJ2-1, with 8 bases lining up with TRBD1. The germline CDR1 and CDR2 sequences are SEHNR and FQNEAQ (reference sequence). This CDR3 has 15 amino acids. The V segment lost 8 bases and the J segment 6 bases; nucleotides outside the gene matches: 12. The CDR3 sequence is CASARDRYKRNEQFF. The CDR3 coding sequence is TGTGCCAGCGCCCGGGACAGGTACAAACGCAATGAGCAGTTCTTC.

The chain links TRBV27 to TRBJ1-6, with 9 nucleotides matching TRBD1. V gave up 7 bases and J gave up 9 bases; unmatched junction bases: 1. The germline CDR1 and CDR2 sequences are MNHEY and SMNVEV (reference sequence). There are 12 residues in the CDR3. The CDR3 nucleotides are TGTGCCAGCAAGGACAGGGGTTCACCCCTCCACTTT. This sequence encodes CASKDRGSPLHF.

This clonotype was found many times. CDR3 nucleotides: TGTGCCACCAGTGATTTTCGGCAGGGGGTGACCTATGGCTACACCTTC. This gives the protein CATSDFRQGVTYGYTF. The rearrangement joins TRBV24-1 to TRBJ1-2; 7 nucleotides align to TRBD1. V shed 1 base, J shed 4 bases, and the junction held 8 bases outside the gene matches. This CDR3 comprises 16 residues. CDR1 is KGHDR and CDR2 is SFDVKD in the germline V gene.

The V call is TRBV24-1, the J call TRBJ2-6; possibly TRBD1 for D (5 bases). With 7 bases removed from V and 4 bases from J, the gap between germline ends came to 16 bases. The length of the CDR3 is 16 residues. Germline CDR1 is KGHDR and CDR2 is SFDVKD. The CDR3, as DNA: TGTGCCACCAGCAGGGAAAGGGAAGACGGGGCCAACGTCCTGACTTTC. This encodes CATSREREDGANVLTF.

The chain has TRBV7-2 and TRBJ1-5; 11 nucleotides agree with TRBD1. In germline, CDR1 is SGHTA, CDR2 FQGNSA. After removal of 3 bases from V and 2 bases from J, the junction contained 6 bases not matched to a gene. The CDR3 totals 17 residues. The CDR3 is CASSLDRGREGNQPQHF. DNA for the CDR3: TGTGCCAGCAGCTTGGACAGGGGGCGCGAGGGCAATCAGCCCCAGCATTTT.

About this clonotype: This may come from a read error, since a much larger clone is one base off. The chain recombines TRBV12-3 or TRBV12-4 with TRBJ1-3, with a tentative D call TRBD1 (5 bases). The CDR3 has 14 amino acids. CDR3 protein: CASSLQGAGDTIYF. CDR3 DNA sequence: TGTGCCAGCAGTCTGCAGGGAGCTGGAGACACCATATATTTT.

The chain uses TRBV19 and TRBJ1-5; D not resolved. Trimming took 1 base from V and 6 from J, leaving 7 bases between them. The CDR3 is made up of 13 amino acids. Germline assignment: CDR1 LNHDA and CDR2 SQIVND (reference sequence). The CDR3 region has the DNA TGTGCCAGTAGTATAGTGGCGGCTCAGCCCCAGCATTTT. Protein product: CASSIVAAQPQHF.

This clonotype was observed once. A junction boundary mismatches the germline segment, possibly from a read error. This chain connects TRBV7-2 to TRBJ2-5, with a weak D call TRBD1 (6 bases). Germline CDR1 is SGHTA and CDR2 is FQGNSA. The CDR3 totals 15 residues. The DNA for the CDR3 is TGTGCTAGCAGCTTAGGCGGCACAGGGCAAGAGACCCAGTACTTC. This codes for CASSLGGTGQETQYF.

In DNA, the CDR3 is TGCAGTGCTAGTCCAGATCCGGCCGGGGAGCTGTTTTTT. It specifies CSASPDPAGELFF. The chain has TRBV20-1 and TRBJ2-2; the D is unclear. The CDR3 spans 13 residues. Germline assignment: CDR1 DFQATT and CDR2 SNEGSKA (reference sequence). The V end was cut by 3 bases, the J end by 6 bases, with 11 bases between.